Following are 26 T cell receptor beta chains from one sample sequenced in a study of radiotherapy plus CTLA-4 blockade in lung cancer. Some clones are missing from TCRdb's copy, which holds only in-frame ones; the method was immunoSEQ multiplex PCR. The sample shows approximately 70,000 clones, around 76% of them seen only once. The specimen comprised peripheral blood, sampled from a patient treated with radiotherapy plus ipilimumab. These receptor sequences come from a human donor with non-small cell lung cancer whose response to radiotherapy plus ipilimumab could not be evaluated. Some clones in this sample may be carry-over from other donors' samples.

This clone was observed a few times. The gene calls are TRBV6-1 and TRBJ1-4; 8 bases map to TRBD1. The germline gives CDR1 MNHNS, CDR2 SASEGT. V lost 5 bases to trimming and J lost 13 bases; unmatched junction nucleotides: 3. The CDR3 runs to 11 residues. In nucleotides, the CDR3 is TGTGCCAGCAGTCAGGGGGCGAGACTGTTTTTT. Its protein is CASSQGARLFF.

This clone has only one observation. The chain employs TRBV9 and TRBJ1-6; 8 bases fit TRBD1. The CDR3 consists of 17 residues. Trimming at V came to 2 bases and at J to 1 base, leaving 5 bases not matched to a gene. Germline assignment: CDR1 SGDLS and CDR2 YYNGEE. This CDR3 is CASSVGQGRSYNSPLHF. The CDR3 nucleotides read TGTGCCAGCAGCGTCGGACAGGGACGGTCCTATAATTCACCCCTCCACTTT. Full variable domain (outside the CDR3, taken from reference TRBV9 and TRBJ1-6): DSGVTQTPKHLITATGQRVTLRCSPRSGDLSVYWYQQSLDQGLQFLIQYYNGEERAKGNILERFSAQQFPDLHSELNLSSLELGDSALYFCASSVGQGRSYNSPLHFGNGTRLTVT.

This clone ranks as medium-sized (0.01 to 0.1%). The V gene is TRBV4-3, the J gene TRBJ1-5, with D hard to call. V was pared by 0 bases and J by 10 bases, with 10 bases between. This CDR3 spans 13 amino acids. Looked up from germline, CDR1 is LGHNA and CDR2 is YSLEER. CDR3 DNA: TGCGCCAGCAGCCAAGAAGAGCGTCTTCCCCAGCATTTT. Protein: CASSQEERLPQHF.

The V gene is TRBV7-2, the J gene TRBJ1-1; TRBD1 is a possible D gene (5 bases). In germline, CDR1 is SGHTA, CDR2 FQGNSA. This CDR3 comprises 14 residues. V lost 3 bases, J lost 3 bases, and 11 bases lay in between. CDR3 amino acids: CASSFGGEDTEAFF. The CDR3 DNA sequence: TGTGCCAGCAGCTTCGGGGGAGAGGACACTGAAGCTTTCTTT.

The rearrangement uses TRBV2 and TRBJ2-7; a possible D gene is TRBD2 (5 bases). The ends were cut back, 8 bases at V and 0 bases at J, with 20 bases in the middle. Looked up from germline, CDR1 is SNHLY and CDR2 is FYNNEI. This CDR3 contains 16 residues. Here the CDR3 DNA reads TGTGCCAGCTTGAGGGTCCCCTCGGACGGCTCCTACGAGCAGTACTTC. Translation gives CASLRVPSDGSYEQYF. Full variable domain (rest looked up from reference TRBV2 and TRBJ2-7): EPEVTQTPSHQVTQMGQEVILRCVPISNHLYFYWYRQILGQKVEFLVSFYNNEISEKSEIFDDQFSVERPDGSNFTLKIRSTKLEDSAMYFCASLRVPSDGSYEQYFGPGTRLTVT.

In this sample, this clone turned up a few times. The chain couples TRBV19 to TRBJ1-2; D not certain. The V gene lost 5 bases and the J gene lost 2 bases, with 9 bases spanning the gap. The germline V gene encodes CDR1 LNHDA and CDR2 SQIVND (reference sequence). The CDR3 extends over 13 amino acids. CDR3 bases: TGTGCCAGTAGTCCGGGAGCCAACTATGGCTACACCTTC. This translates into CASSPGANYGYTF.

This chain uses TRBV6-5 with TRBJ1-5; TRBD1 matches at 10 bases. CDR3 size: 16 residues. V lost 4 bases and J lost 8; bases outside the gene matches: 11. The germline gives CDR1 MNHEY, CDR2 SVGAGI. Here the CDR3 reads CASSFRPIGQGEPQHF. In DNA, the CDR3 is TGTGCCAGCAGTTTCCGCCCGATCGGACAGGGGGAGCCCCAGCATTTT.

CDR3 amino acids: CASSLSGTGGKLFF. In nucleotides, the CDR3 is TGTGCCAGCAGCTTATCCGGGACAGGGGGCAAACTGTTTTTT. The chain combines TRBV5-4 with TRBJ1-4; 12 bases are a match to TRBD1. The trim removed 2 bases at V and 11 bases at J, leaving 4 bases unmatched. In germline, CDR1 is SGHNT, CDR2 YYREEE (reference sequence). The CDR3 spans 14 residues. Looking up the rest from reference TRBV5-4 and TRBJ1-4 gives the full variable domain: ETGVTQSPTHLIKTRGQQVTLRCSSQSGHNTVSWYQQALGQGPQFIFQYYREEENGRGNFPPRFSGLQFPNYSSELNVNALELDDSALYLCASSLSGTGGKLFFGSGTQLSVL.

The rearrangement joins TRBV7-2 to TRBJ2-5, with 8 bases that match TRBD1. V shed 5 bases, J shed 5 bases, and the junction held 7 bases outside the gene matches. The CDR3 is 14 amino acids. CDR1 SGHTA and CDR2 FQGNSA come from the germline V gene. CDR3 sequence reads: CASSPDRGRETQYF. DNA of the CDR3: TGTGCCAGCAGCCCCGACAGGGGTCGCGAGACCCAGTACTTC.

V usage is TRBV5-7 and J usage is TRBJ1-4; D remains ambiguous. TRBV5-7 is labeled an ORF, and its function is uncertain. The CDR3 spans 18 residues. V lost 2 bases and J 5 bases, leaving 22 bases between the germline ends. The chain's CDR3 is CASSFSGHRKALNEKLFF. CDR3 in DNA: TGTGCCAGCAGCTTTTCAGGCCATCGGAAGGCCCTAAATGAAAAACTGTTTTTT.

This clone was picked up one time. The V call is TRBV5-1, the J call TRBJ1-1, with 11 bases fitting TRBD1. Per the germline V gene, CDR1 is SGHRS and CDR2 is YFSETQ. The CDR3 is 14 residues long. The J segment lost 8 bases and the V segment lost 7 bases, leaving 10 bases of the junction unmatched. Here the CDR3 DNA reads TGCGCCAGCGCTCGGGGGGACAGGGGGACCGAAGCTTTCTTT. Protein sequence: CASARGDRGTEAFF.

CDR3 sequence reads: CASSWGTVNTEAFF. Here the CDR3 DNA reads TGTGCCAGCAGCTGGGGCACAGTGAACACTGAAGCTTTCTTT. The chain couples TRBV28 to TRBJ1-1; D may be TRBD1 (5 bases). From germline, CDR1 is MDHEN and CDR2 SYDVKM. The CDR3 is made up of 14 amino acids. Trimming took 6 bases from V and 0 from J, leaving 11 bases between them.

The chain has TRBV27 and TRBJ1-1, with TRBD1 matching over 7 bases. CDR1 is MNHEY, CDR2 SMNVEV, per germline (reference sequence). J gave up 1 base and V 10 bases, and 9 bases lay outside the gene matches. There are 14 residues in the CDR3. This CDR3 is CATTSTGKNTEAFF. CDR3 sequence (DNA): TGTGCCACCACTTCGACAGGGAAGAACACTGAAGCTTTCTTT.

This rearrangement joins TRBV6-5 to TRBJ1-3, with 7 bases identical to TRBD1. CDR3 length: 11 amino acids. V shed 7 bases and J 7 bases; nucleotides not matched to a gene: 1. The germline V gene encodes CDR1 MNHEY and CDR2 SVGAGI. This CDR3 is CASTRGNTIYF. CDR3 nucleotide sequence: TGTGCCAGCACCAGGGGGAACACCATATATTTT.

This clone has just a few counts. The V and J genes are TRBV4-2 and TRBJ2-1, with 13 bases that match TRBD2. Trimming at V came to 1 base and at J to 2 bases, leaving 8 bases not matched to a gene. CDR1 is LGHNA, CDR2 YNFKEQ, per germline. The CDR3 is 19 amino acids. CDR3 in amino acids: CASSQAYHTSGGAYNEQFF. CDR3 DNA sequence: TGTGCCAGCAGCCAAGCCTATCACACTAGCGGGGGGGCCTACAATGAGCAGTTCTTC.

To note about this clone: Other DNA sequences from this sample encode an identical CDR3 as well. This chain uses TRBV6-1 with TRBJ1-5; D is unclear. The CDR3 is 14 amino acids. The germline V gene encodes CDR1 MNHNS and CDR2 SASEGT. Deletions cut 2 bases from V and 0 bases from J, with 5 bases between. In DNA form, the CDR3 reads TGTGCCAGCAGTGAACTTCTTAGCAATCAGCCCCAGCATTTT. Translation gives CASSELLSNQPQHF.

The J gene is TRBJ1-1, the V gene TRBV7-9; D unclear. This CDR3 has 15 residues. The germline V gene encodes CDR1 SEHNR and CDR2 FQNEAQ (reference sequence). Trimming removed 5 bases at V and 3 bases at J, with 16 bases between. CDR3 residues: CASSPWTNYDTEAFF. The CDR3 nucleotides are TGTGCCAGCAGCCCATGGACTAATTACGACACTGAAGCTTTCTTT. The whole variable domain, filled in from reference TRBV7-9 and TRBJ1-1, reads DTGVSQNPRHKITKRGQNVTFRCDPISEHNRLYWYRQTLGQGPEFLTYFQNEAQLEKSRLLSDRFSAERPKGSFSTLEIQRTEQGDSAMYLCASSPWTNYDTEAFFGQGTRLTVV.

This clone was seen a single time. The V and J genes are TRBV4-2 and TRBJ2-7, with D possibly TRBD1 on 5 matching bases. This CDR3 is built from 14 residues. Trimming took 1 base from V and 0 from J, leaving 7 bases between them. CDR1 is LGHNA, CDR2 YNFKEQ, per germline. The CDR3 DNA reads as TGTGCCAGCAGCCAAGGACAGAGCTCCTACGAGCAGTACTTC. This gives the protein CASSQGQSSYEQYF.

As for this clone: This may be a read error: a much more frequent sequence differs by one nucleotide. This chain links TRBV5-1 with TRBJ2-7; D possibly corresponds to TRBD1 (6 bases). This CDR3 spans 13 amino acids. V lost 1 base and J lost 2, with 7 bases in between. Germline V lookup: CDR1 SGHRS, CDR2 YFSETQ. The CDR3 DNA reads TGCGCCAGCAGCTTGACAGGGCCCTACGAGCAGTACTTC. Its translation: CASSLTGPYEQYF.

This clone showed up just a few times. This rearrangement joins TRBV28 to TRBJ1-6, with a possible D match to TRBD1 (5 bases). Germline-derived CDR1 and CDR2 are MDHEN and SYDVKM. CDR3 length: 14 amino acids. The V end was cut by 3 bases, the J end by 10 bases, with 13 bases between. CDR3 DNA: TGTGCCAGCAGTTTCGGGGGAGTATACTCACCCCTCCACTTT. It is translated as CASSFGGVYSPLHF.

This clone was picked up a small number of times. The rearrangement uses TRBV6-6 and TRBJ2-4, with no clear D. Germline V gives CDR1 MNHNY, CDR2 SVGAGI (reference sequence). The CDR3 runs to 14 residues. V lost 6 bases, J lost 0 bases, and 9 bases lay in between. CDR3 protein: CASSPYLAKNIQYF. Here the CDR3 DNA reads TGTGCCAGCAGCCCTTATTTAGCCAAAAACATTCAGTACTTC.

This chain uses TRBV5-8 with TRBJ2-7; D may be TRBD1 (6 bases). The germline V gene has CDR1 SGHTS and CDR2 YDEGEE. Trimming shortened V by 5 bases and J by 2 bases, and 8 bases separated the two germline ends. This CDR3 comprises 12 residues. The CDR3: CASRDSAYEQYF. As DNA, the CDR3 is TGTGCCAGCAGGGACAGTGCCTACGAGCAGTACTTC.

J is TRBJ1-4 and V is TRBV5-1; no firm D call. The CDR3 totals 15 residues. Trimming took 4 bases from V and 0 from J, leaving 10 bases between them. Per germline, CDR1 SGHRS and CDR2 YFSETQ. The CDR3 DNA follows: TGCGCCAGCAGCGCCGGGAGCGCAACTAATGAAAAACTGTTTTTT. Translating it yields CASSAGSATNEKLFF.

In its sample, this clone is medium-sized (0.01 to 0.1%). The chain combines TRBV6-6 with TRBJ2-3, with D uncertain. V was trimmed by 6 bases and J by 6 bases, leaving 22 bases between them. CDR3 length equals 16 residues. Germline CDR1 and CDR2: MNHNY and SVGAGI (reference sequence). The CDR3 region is CASSPTPPPFDDTQYF. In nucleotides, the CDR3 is TGTGCCAGCAGCCCTACCCCACCCCCTTTCGATGATACGCAGTATTTT.

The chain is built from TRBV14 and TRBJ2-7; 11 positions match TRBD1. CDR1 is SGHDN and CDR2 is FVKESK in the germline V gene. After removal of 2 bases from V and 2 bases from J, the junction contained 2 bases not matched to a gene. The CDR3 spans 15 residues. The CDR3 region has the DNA TGTGCCAGCAGCCAACCGGGACAGGGGGCCTACGAGCAGTACTTC. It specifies CASSQPGQGAYEQYF.

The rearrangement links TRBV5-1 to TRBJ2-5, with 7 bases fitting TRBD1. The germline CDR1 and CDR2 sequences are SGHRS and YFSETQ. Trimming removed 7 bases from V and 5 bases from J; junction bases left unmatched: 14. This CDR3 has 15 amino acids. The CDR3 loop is CASGPRTGGIETQYF. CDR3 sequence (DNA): TGCGCCAGCGGACCTAGGACAGGCGGTATTGAGACCCAGTACTTC.